This T cell receptor beta chain stems from a study of early T cells in non-severe SARS-CoV-2 infection. About the study: Chains stayed unpaired after sequencing of bulk RNA from unsorted whole blood.

Attached unique molecular identifiers marked individual cDNA molecules. TCRdb reprocessed the 5' RACE reads with MiXCR, giving one entry per CDR3 protein. The sample consists of fewer than 85,000 distinct CDR3 sequences, around 13% of them appearing once. This CDR3 is built from 14 residues. The V gene end was trimmed by 3 bases and the J gene end by 6 bases; junction bases not matched to a gene: 3. This clonotype was detected ten times or more. No antigen is known for it. Study results and caveats: Matches to VDJdb favored anti-spike CD8 responses and missed private and CD4 specificities.

This chain joins TRBV12-3 or TRBV12-4 and TRBJ2-1; 9 bases fit TRBD1. The sequencing sample was made of whole blood. The sequence was collected from an adult who was a healthcare worker with PCR-confirmed SARS-CoV-2 infection or an uninfected control (not recorded which). The CDR3 sequence is CASSLGTGSNEQFF. The CDR3 bases are TGTGCCAGCAGTTTGGGGACAGGGTCCAATGAGCAGTTCTTC.